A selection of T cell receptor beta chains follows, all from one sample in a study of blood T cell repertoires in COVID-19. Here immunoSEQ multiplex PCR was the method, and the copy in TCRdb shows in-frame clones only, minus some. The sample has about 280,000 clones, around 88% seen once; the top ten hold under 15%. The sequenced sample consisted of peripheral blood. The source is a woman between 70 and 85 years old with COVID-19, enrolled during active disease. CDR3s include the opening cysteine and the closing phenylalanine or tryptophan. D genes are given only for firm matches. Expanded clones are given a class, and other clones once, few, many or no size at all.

CDR3 DNA: TGTGCCAGCAGCGCGGTAGCGGGGGGGCTCGAGCAGTTCTTC
CDR3 protein: CASSAVAGGLEQFF
D gene: TRBD2
V gene: TRBV7-9
clone size: .
J gene: TRBJ2-1

CDR3 DNA: TGCAGTGTACAGGCAGAGACCCAGTACTTC
CDR3 protein: CSVQAETQYF
D gene: .
V gene: TRBV20-1
clone size: .
J gene: TRBJ2-5

CDR3 DNA: TGTGCCAGCACAGGGGGTGACTATGGCTACACCTTC
CDR3 protein: CASTGGDYGYTF
D gene: TRBD1
V gene: TRBV2
clone size: .
J gene: TRBJ1-2

CDR3 DNA: TGTGCCAGCAGCTTAGTACAAAATCAGCCCCAGCATTTT
CDR3 protein: CASSLVQNQPQHF
D gene: .
V gene: TRBV11-2
clone size: once
J gene: TRBJ1-5

CDR3 DNA: TGTGCCAGGATAAGTGGGGCACAGGTTACCAATGAGCAGTTCTTC
CDR3 protein: CARISGAQVTNEQFF
D gene: .
V gene: TRBV5-3
clone size: once
J gene: TRBJ2-1

CDR3 DNA: TGTGCCAGCAGTTATTCCTCCGGAAACACCATATATTTT
CDR3 protein: CASSYSSGNTIYF
D gene: .
V gene: TRBV6-5
clone size: .
J gene: TRBJ1-3

CDR3 DNA: TGCGCCAGCAGCCCCTCCACTGGGCACACCGGGGAGCTGTTTTTT
CDR3 protein: CASSPSTGHTGELFF
D gene: .
V gene: TRBV5-1
clone size: .
J gene: TRBJ2-2

CDR3 DNA: TGTGCCAGTAGTCCCCTTGGGGGGGCCACTGAAGCTTTCTTT
CDR3 protein: CASSPLGGATEAFF
D gene: .
V gene: TRBV19
clone size: .
J gene: TRBJ1-1

CDR3 DNA: TGTGCCAGCAGCTTGCCCCAGGGGGCAACCGGGGAGCTGTTTTTT
CDR3 protein: CASSLPQGATGELFF
D gene: TRBD1
V gene: TRBV5-4
clone size: few
J gene: TRBJ2-2

CDR3 DNA: TGCGCCAGCAGCTTGGCCACTAGCGGGGGGGCGGATGAGACCCAGTACTTC
CDR3 protein: CASSLATSGGADETQYF
D gene: TRBD2
V gene: TRBV5-1
clone size: .
J gene: TRBJ2-5

CDR3 DNA: TGTGCCAGTAGTATACCCCTAGGGGGTAGCATCGATCAGCCCCAGCATTTT
CDR3 protein: CASSIPLGGSIDQPQHF
D gene: .
V gene: TRBV19
clone size: .
J gene: TRBJ1-5

CDR3 DNA: TGTGCCAGCAGCCAAGTAGCCAGTGCCCTGTACTTC
CDR3 protein: CASSQVASALYF
D gene: .
V gene: TRBV3-1/TRBV3-2
clone size: .
J gene: TRBJ2-7

CDR3 DNA: TGTGCCAGCAGCGGCCCGAGGAACACTGAAGCTTTCTTT
CDR3 protein: CASSGPRNTEAFF
D gene: .
V gene: TRBV9
clone size: .
J gene: TRBJ1-1

CDR3 DNA: TGTGCCAGTAGTATAGTCGAGGTGGGAAAACTGTTTTTT
CDR3 protein: CASSIVEVGKLFF
D gene: .
V gene: TRBV19
clone size: .
J gene: TRBJ1-4

CDR3 DNA: TGTGCCAGTAGTAATCGGGACACCTCTAACTATGGCTACACCTTC
CDR3 protein: CASSNRDTSNYGYTF
D gene: .
V gene: TRBV19
clone size: many
J gene: TRBJ1-2

CDR3 DNA: TGTGCCAGCACCGGTGGGAGAGGCTCTGGAAACACCATATATTTT
CDR3 protein: CASTGGRGSGNTIYF
D gene: .
V gene: TRBV5-8
clone size: .
J gene: TRBJ1-3

CDR3 DNA: TGCGCCAGCAGCTTGGCCACAGGGGCCGCCCAAGAGACCCAGTACTTC
CDR3 protein: CASSLATGAAQETQYF
D gene: TRBD1
V gene: TRBV5-1
clone size: .
J gene: TRBJ2-5

CDR3 DNA: TGTGCCAGCAGCTTGTTAGCGGGGGGCAAAAACATTCAGTACTTC
CDR3 protein: CASSLLAGGKNIQYF
D gene: TRBD2
V gene: TRBV5-6
clone size: .
J gene: TRBJ2-4

CDR3 DNA: TGCGCCAGCAGCACTCAGGGTTCGGACACCGGGGAGCTGTTTTTT
CDR3 protein: CASSTQGSDTGELFF
D gene: .
V gene: TRBV5-1
clone size: .
J gene: TRBJ2-2

CDR3 DNA: TGTGCCAGCAGCCCCTTAGGGACAGGGGGCTCTAACTATGGCTACACCTTC
CDR3 protein: CASSPLGTGGSNYGYTF
D gene: TRBD1
V gene: TRBV7-9
clone size: .
J gene: TRBJ1-2

CDR3 DNA: TGCGCCCCTAGAACGGGAGCTCTTAACTATGGCTACACCTTC
CDR3 protein: CAPRTGALNYGYTF
D gene: .
V gene: TRBV23-1
clone size: .
J gene: TRBJ1-2

CDR3 DNA: TGCGCCAGCAGCTTGGCTGGGGACAGGGCAGGCGAGCAGTACTTC
CDR3 protein: CASSLAGDRAGEQYF
D gene: TRBD1
V gene: TRBV5-1
clone size: .
J gene: TRBJ2-7

CDR3 DNA: TGTGCCACCAGTGAATCCGGCTCCTATAATTCACCCCTCCACTTT
CDR3 protein: CATSESGSYNSPLHF
D gene: .
V gene: TRBV24-1
clone size: .
J gene: TRBJ1-6

CDR3 DNA: TGTGCCAGCAGCTCACCTAGCAGGGGACAAGAGACCCAGTACTTC
CDR3 protein: CASSSPSRGQETQYF
D gene: .
V gene: TRBV7-9
clone size: .
J gene: TRBJ2-5

CDR3 DNA: TGTGCCAGCAGTGAACAGGGGGGGAACACCGGGGAGCTGTTTTTT
CDR3 protein: CASSEQGGNTGELFF
D gene: .
V gene: TRBV6-1
clone size: .
J gene: TRBJ2-2

CDR3 DNA: TGTGCCAGCAGTGCCGCAGGGGGCGGCTCTGGGGCCAACGTCCTGACTTTC
CDR3 protein: CASSAAGGGSGANVLTF
D gene: TRBD1
V gene: TRBV6-1
clone size: .
J gene: TRBJ2-6

CDR3 DNA: TGCGCCAGCAGCTTTAGTCGGGAAGAAAAACTGTTTTTT
CDR3 protein: CASSFSREEKLFF
D gene: .
V gene: TRBV5-1
clone size: .
J gene: TRBJ1-4

CDR3 DNA: TGTGCCAGCAGCTTGGCGGGGAACTATGGCTACACCTTC
CDR3 protein: CASSLAGNYGYTF
D gene: .
V gene: TRBV5-8
clone size: .
J gene: TRBJ1-2

CDR3 DNA: TGTGCCACCCTTTCCTTGGGGGGTCTAACCTCCTACGAGCAGTACTTC
CDR3 protein: CATLSLGGLTSYEQYF
D gene: .
V gene: TRBV6-4
clone size: few
J gene: TRBJ2-7

CDR3 DNA: TGTGCCAGCAGACCCCCTACTTTTTATAATTCACCCCTCCACTTT
CDR3 protein: CASRPPTFYNSPLHF
D gene: .
V gene: TRBV6-5
clone size: .
J gene: TRBJ1-6

CDR3 DNA: TGTGCCAGCAGCTGGGGGACTTCTATGAACACCGGGGAGCTGTTTTTT
CDR3 protein: CASSWGTSMNTGELFF
D gene: .
V gene: TRBV5-4
clone size: once
J gene: TRBJ2-2

CDR3 DNA: TGTGCCAGCAGCCCCGCAGGGGACTATGGTAATGAAAAACTGTTTTTT
CDR3 protein: CASSPAGDYGNEKLFF
D gene: .
V gene: TRBV5-4
clone size: .
J gene: TRBJ1-4

CDR3 DNA: TGTGCCTGGAGTTTGCGGGGGGGGGAGCTGTTTTTT
CDR3 protein: CAWSLRGGELFF
D gene: TRBD2
V gene: TRBV30
clone size: .
J gene: TRBJ2-2

CDR3 DNA: TGTGCCAGCAGGGGACGGACAGAACTTGAAGCTTTCTTT
CDR3 protein: CASRGRTELEAFF
D gene: .
V gene: TRBV6-6
clone size: .
J gene: TRBJ1-1

CDR3 DNA: TGTGCCAGCAGGGGATGGGGACAGGCTATGAACACTGAAGCTTTCTTT
CDR3 protein: CASRGWGQAMNTEAFF
D gene: TRBD1
V gene: TRBV7-9
clone size: .
J gene: TRBJ1-1

CDR3 DNA: TGTGCCAGCAGCCCGCAACTAGCGGGGGGGCCATATGAGCAGTTCTTC
CDR3 protein: CASSPQLAGGPYEQFF
D gene: TRBD2
V gene: TRBV9
clone size: .
J gene: TRBJ2-1

CDR3 DNA: TGTGCCAGCTCACCACGACTCCGGGACAGGGGGCGGCAAGAGACCCAGTACTTC
CDR3 protein: CASSPRLRDRGRQETQYF
D gene: TRBD1
V gene: TRBV18
clone size: .
J gene: TRBJ2-5

CDR3 DNA: TGTGCCAGCAGCCGGGGACAGGACTCCTACGAGCAGTACTTC
CDR3 protein: CASSRGQDSYEQYF
D gene: TRBD1
V gene: TRBV7-9
clone size: .
J gene: TRBJ2-7

CDR3 DNA: TGTGCCAGCAGCCTGCGGGGCGGAGACAATGAGCAGTTCTTC
CDR3 protein: CASSLRGGDNEQFF
D gene: .
V gene: TRBV7-9
clone size: .
J gene: TRBJ2-1

CDR3 DNA: TGTGCCAGCACTACTAGAAACCTCTACAATGAGCAGTTCTTC
CDR3 protein: CASTTRNLYNEQFF
D gene: .
V gene: TRBV27
clone size: once
J gene: TRBJ2-1

CDR3 DNA: TGTGCCAGCAGCAATCCACAGGGGAATCAGCCCCAGCATTTT
CDR3 protein: CASSNPQGNQPQHF
D gene: .
V gene: TRBV21-1
clone size: .
J gene: TRBJ1-5

CDR3 DNA: TGTGCCACCAGTGCCTACAGCAACTATGGCTACACCTTC
CDR3 protein: CATSAYSNYGYTF
D gene: .
V gene: TRBV24-1
clone size: .
J gene: TRBJ1-2

CDR3 DNA: TGTGCCAGTAGTATGAGGTCAGGGTACAATGAGCAGTTCTTC
CDR3 protein: CASSMRSGYNEQFF
D gene: .
V gene: TRBV19
clone size: .
J gene: TRBJ2-1

CDR3 DNA: TGTGCCAGCAGTTTGTTCGGACAGCTAAATCAGCCCCAGCATTTT
CDR3 protein: CASSLFGQLNQPQHF
D gene: .
V gene: TRBV6-2/TRBV6-3
clone size: .
J gene: TRBJ1-5

CDR3 DNA: TGTGCCAGTAGTACCCGACAGGGAGGTGAAAAACTGTTTTTT
CDR3 protein: CASSTRQGGEKLFF
D gene: TRBD1
V gene: TRBV19
clone size: .
J gene: TRBJ1-4

CDR3 DNA: TGTGCCCTCCACTGGGGGGGGAGTGGCTACACCTTC
CDR3 protein: CALHWGGSGYTF
D gene: .
V gene: TRBV24-1
clone size: .
J gene: TRBJ1-2

CDR3 DNA: TGCGCCAGCAGCTTGGTCCCAGGGGCCGAAGAGACCCAGTACTTC
CDR3 protein: CASSLVPGAEETQYF
D gene: .
V gene: TRBV5-1
clone size: .
J gene: TRBJ2-5

CDR3 DNA: TGTGCCAGCAGCCAAGATTGGGAGACAGGGGTCTACGAGCAGTACTTC
CDR3 protein: CASSQDWETGVYEQYF
D gene: TRBD1
V gene: TRBV3-1/TRBV3-2
clone size: once
J gene: TRBJ2-7

CDR3 DNA: TGTGCCAGCAGTTCCCATGCTAGCGGGACGTACGAGCAGTACTTC
CDR3 protein: CASSSHASGTYEQYF
D gene: TRBD2
V gene: TRBV2
clone size: few
J gene: TRBJ2-7

CDR3 DNA: TGTGCCAGTAGTAAAGGACAGGTGGGCTACACCTTC
CDR3 protein: CASSKGQVGYTF
D gene: TRBD1
V gene: TRBV19
clone size: .
J gene: TRBJ1-2

CDR3 DNA: TGCAGCGTTGAAATTAGCTATGGCTACACCTTC
CDR3 protein: CSVEISYGYTF
D gene: .
V gene: TRBV29-1
clone size: .
J gene: TRBJ1-2

CDR3 DNA: TGTGCCAGCAAAGAGGGGGACACCTATTCACCCCTCCACTTT
CDR3 protein: CASKEGDTYSPLHF
D gene: .
V gene: TRBV2
clone size: once
J gene: TRBJ1-6

CDR3 DNA: TGCAGCGTTGAAAGCTGGGGGGAATCGGCGGCAGATACGCAGTATTTT
CDR3 protein: CSVESWGESAADTQYF
D gene: .
V gene: TRBV29-1
clone size: .
J gene: TRBJ2-3

CDR3 DNA: TGCGCCAGCAGCTTGGAGGGGACAGCAAATTCACCCCTCCACTTT
CDR3 protein: CASSLEGTANSPLHF
D gene: TRBD1
V gene: TRBV5-1
clone size: once
J gene: TRBJ1-6

CDR3 DNA: TGTGCCGGAGGACGGGGGGCTACCATGAACACTGAAGCTTTCTTT
CDR3 protein: CAGGRGATMNTEAFF
D gene: .
V gene: TRBV5-8
clone size: few
J gene: TRBJ1-1

CDR3 DNA: TGTGCCAGCAGCTACAGGGGGCTGAACACTGAAGCTTTCTTT
CDR3 protein: CASSYRGLNTEAFF
D gene: TRBD1
V gene: TRBV3-1/TRBV3-2
clone size: .
J gene: TRBJ1-1

CDR3 DNA: TGTGCCAGCAGTTTCCTCGGACAGTATAATTCACCCCTCCACTTT
CDR3 protein: CASSFLGQYNSPLHF
D gene: .
V gene: TRBV27
clone size: .
J gene: TRBJ1-6

CDR3 DNA: TGCGCCAGCAGCCCCGGGACAGGGGGTTACGAGCAGTACTTC
CDR3 protein: CASSPGTGGYEQYF
D gene: TRBD1
V gene: TRBV5-1
clone size: once
J gene: TRBJ2-7

CDR3 DNA: TGTGCCGTCTCCAGGGGTTGGGAGCAAGAGACCCAGTACTTC
CDR3 protein: CAVSRGWEQETQYF
D gene: .
V gene: TRBV10-3
clone size: .
J gene: TRBJ2-5

CDR3 DNA: TGTGCCAGCAGCGGCAAATCTGGAAACACCATATATTTT
CDR3 protein: CASSGKSGNTIYF
D gene: .
V gene: TRBV11-2
clone size: few
J gene: TRBJ1-3